This T cell receptor beta chain was profiled in a study of somatic mutations in cytotoxic T cells in rheumatoid arthritis. CDR1 and CDR2 (germline): SEHNR, FQNEAQ (reference sequence). There are 13 residues in the CDR3. V was clipped by 2 bases and J by 7 bases; unmatched bases: 2. Clones were read by immunoSEQ multiplex PCR, and TCRdb kept only the in-frame ones, dropping some. Seen here are some 2,300 clones, 76% observed once, and the top ten hold 35% to 55%. Sequencing was carried out using CD8+ T cells sorted from blood. The V gene is TRBV7-9, the J gene TRBJ2-1, with 7 bases lining up with TRBD2. This receptor was obtained from a woman between 35 and 50 years old with rheumatoid arthritis. The CDR3 coding sequence is TGTGCCAGCAGCTTATGGGGGGGGAATGAGCAGTTCTTC. This codes for CASSLWGGNEQFF.